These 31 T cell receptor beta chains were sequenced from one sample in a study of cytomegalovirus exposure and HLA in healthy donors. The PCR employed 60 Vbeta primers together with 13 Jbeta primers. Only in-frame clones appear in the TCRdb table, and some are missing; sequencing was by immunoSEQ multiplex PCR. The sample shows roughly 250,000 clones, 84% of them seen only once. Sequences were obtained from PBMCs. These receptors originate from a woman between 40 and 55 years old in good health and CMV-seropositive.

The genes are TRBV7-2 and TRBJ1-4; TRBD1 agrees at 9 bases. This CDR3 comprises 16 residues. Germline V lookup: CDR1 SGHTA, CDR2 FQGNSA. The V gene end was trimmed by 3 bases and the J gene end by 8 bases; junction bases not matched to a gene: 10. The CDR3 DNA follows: TGTGCCAGCAGCTTCCGCTCGACAGGGGGAGGAGAAAAACTGTTTTTT. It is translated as CASSFRSTGGGEKLFF.

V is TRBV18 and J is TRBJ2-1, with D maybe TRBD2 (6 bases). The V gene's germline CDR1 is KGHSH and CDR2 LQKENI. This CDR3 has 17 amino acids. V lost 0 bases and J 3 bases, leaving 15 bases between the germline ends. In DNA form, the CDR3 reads TGTGCCAGCTCACCACCAGAGACTAGAAGCGTCTACAATGAGCAGTTCTTC. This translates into CASSPPETRSVYNEQFF.

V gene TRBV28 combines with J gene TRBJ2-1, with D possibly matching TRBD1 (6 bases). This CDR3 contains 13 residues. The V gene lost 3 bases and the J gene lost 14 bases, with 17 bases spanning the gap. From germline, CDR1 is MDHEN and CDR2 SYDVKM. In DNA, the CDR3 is TGTGCCAGCAGTTTTGGGGCAGGACAGTGGAAGTTCTTC. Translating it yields CASSFGAGQWKFF.

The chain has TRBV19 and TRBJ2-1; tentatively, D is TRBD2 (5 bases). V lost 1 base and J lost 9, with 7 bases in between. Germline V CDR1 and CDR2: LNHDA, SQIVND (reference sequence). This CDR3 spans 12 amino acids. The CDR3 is CASSIVRGEQFF. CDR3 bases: TGTGCCAGTAGTATAGTACGGGGTGAGCAGTTCTTC.

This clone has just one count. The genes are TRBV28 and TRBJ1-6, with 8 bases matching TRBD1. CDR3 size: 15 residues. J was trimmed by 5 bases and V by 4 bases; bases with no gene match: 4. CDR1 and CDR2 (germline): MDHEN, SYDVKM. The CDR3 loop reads CASSSDRGDNSPLHF. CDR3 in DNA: TGTGCCAGCAGTTCTGACAGGGGCGATAATTCACCCCTCCACTTT.

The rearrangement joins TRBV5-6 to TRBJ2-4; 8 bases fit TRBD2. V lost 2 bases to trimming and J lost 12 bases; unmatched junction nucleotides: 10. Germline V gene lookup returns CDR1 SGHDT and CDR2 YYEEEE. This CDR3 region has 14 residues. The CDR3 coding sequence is TGTGCCAGCAGCTTACGGGGGCGGGAGGACAGTCAGTACTTC. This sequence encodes CASSLRGREDSQYF.

Here the CDR3 reads CATLAGAYEQYF. CDR3 DNA sequence: TGTGCCACCCTCGCAGGGGCCTACGAGCAGTACTTC. The chain combines TRBV2 with TRBJ2-7; D perhaps matches TRBD1 (6 bases). The germline V and J ends were trimmed by 10 bases and 2 bases, with 12 bases remaining between them. The germline V gene has CDR1 SNHLY and CDR2 FYNNEI. CDR3 length: 12 residues.

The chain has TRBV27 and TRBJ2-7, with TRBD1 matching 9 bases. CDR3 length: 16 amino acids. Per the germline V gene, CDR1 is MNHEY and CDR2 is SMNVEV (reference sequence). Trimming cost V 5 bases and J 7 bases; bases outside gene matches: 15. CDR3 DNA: TGTGCCAGCAGTCCCTATCTGGACAGGGGACAACGGGAGCAGTACTTC. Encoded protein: CASSPYLDRGQREQYF.

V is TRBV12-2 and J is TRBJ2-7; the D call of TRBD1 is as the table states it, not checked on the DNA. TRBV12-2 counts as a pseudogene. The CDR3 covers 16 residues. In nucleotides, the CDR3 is TGTGCAAGTCGCACAGACCGGGACAGGCACCCCTACGAGCAGTACTTC. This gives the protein CASRTDRDRHPYEQYF.

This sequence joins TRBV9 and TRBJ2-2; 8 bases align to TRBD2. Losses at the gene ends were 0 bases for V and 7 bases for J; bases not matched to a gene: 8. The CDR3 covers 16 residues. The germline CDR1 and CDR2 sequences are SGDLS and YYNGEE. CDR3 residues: CASSVGPSGRVGELFF. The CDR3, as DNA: TGTGCCAGCAGCGTAGGTCCCAGCGGGAGAGTCGGGGAGCTGTTTTTT.

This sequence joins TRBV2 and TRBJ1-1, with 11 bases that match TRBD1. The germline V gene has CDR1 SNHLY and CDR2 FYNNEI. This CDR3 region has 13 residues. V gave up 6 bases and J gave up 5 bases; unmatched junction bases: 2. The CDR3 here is CASSGTGGTEAFF. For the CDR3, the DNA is TGTGCCAGCAGCGGGACAGGGGGGACTGAAGCTTTCTTT.

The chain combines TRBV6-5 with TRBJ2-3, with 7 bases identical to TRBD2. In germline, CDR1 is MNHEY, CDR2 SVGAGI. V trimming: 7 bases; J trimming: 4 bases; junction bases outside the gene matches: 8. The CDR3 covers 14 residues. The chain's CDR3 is CASKSGLVADTQYF. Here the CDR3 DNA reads TGTGCCAGCAAGTCAGGACTAGTGGCAGATACGCAGTATTTT.

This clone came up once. The CDR3 DNA reads TGTGCCAGCAGCAAAGGGGCTCTCACAGATACGCAGTATTTT. As protein: CASSKGALTDTQYF. V gene TRBV21-1 combines with J gene TRBJ2-3; TRBD1, the D gene given by the table, was not confirmed from the DNA. TRBV21-1 is reported as a pseudogene. This CDR3 region has 14 residues.

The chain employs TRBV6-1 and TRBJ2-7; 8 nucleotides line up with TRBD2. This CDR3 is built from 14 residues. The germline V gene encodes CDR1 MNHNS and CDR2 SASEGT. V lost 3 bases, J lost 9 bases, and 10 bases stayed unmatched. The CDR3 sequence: CASSDETSVKRQYF. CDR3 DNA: TGTGCCAGCAGTGATGAGACTAGCGTCAAGCGGCAGTACTTC.

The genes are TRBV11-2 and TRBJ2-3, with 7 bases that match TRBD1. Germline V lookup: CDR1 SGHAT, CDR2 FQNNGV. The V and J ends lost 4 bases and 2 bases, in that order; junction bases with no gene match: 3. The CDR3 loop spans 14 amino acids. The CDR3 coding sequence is TGTGCCAGCAGCTCCACAGGGGCCACAGATACGCAGTATTTT. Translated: CASSSTGATDTQYF.

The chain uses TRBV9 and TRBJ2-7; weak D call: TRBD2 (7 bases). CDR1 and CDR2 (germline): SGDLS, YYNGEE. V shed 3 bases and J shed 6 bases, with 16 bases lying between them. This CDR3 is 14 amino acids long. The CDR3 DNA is TGTGCCAGCAGCGGAGGGGGGGAGACGGGCGAGCAGTACTTC. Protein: CASSGGGETGEQYF.

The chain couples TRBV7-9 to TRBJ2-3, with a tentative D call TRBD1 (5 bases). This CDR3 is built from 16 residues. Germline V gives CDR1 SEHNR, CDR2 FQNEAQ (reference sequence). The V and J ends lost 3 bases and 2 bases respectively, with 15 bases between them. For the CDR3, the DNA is TGTGCCAGCAGCTTGCCGGGCAGGGCCGTCACAGATACGCAGTATTTT. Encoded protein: CASSLPGRAVTDTQYF.

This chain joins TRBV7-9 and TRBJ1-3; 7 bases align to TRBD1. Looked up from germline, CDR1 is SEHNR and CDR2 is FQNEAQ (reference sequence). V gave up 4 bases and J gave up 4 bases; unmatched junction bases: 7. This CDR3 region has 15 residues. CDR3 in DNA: TGTGCCAGCAGCTCGACAGGGACCTCAGGAAACACCATATATTTT. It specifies CASSSTGTSGNTIYF.

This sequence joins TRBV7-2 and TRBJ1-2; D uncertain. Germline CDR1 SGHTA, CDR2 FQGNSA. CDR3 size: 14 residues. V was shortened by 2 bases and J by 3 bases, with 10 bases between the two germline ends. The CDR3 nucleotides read TGTGCCAGCAGCTTAAGTACGGAGTACTATGGCTACACCTTC. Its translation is CASSLSTEYYGYTF.

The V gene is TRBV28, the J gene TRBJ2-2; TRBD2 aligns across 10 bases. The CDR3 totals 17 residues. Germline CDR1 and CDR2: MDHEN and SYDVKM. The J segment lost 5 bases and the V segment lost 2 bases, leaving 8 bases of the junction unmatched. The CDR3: CASSLEALAGVTGELFF. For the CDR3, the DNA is TGTGCCAGCAGTTTAGAGGCGCTAGCGGGAGTTACCGGGGAGCTGTTTTTT.

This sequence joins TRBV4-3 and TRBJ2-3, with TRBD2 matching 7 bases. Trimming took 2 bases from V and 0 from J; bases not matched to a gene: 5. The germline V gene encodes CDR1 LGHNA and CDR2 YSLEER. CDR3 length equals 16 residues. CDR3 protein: CASSQYLADSTDTQYF. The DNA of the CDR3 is TGCGCCAGCAGCCAATATCTAGCGGATAGCACAGATACGCAGTATTTT.

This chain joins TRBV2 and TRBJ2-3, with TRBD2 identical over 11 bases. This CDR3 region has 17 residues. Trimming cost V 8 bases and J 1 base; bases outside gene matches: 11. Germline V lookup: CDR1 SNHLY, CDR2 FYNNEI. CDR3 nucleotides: TGTGCCAGCTTGCAACTAGCGGGAGTGACACGCACAGATACGCAGTATTTT. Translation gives CASLQLAGVTRTDTQYF.

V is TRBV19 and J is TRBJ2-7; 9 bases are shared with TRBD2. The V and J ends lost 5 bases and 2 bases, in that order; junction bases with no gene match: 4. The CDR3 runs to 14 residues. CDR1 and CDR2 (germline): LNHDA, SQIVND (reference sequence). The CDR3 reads CASSFGTSPYEQYF. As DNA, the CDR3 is TGTGCCAGTAGTTTTGGGACTAGCCCCTACGAGCAGTACTTC. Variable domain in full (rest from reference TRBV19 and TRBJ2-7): DGGITQSPKYLFRKEGQNVTLSCEQNLNHDAMYWYRQDPGQGLRLIYYSQIVNDFQKGDIAEGYSVSREKKESFPLTVTSAQKNPTAFYLCASSFGTSPYEQYFGPGTRLTVT.

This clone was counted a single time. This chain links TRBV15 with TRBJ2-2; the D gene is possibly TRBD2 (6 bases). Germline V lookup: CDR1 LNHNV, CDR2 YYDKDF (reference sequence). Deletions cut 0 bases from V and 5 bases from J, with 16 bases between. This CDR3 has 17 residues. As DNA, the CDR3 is TGTGCCACCAGCAGAGATATAGCGGCCAGTGGTACCGGGGAGCTGTTTTTT. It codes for CATSRDIAASGTGELFF.

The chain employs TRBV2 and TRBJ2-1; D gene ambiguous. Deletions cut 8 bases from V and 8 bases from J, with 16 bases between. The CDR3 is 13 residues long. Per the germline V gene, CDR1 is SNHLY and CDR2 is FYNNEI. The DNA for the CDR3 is TGTGCCAGCGGTTTTTCCCGGAGCGATGAGCAGTTCTTC. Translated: CASGFSRSDEQFF.

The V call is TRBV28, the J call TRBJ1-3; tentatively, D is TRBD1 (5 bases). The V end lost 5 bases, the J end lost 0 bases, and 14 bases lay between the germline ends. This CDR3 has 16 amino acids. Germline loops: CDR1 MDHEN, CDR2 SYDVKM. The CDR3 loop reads CASSINTGNSGNTIYF. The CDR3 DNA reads TGTGCCAGCAGTATAAATACAGGCAACTCTGGAAACACCATATATTTT.

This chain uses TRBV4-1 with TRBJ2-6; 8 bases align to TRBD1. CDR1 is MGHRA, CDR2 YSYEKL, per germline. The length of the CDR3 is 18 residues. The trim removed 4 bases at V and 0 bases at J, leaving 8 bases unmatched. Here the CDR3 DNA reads TGCGCCAGCAGCCGAGAGGGACAGGAGAGCTCTGGGGCCAACGTCCTGACTTTC. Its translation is CASSREGQESSGANVLTF.

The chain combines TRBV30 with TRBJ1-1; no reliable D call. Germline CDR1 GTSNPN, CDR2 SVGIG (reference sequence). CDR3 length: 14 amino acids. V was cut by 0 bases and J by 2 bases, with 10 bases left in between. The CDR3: CAWSVPGLNTEAFF. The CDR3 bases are TGTGCCTGGAGTGTACCCGGGTTAAACACTGAAGCTTTCTTT.

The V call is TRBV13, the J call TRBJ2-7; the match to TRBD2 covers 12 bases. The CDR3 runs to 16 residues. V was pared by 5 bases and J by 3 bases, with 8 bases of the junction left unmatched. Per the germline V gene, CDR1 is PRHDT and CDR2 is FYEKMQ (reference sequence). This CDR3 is CASSPYGTSGRYEQYF. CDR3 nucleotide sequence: TGTGCCAGCAGCCCATATGGGACTAGCGGGCGCTACGAGCAGTACTTC. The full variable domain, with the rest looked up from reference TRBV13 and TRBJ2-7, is AAGVIQSPRHLIKEKRETATLKCYPIPRHDTVYWYQQGPGQDPQFLISFYEKMQSDKGSIPDRFSAQQFSDYHSELNMSSLELGDSALYFCASSPYGTSGRYEQYFGPGTRLTVT.

The CDR3 is CASSLRGDTEAFF. The DNA of the CDR3 is TGCGCCAGCAGCTTACGAGGAGACACTGAAGCTTTCTTT. The rearrangement joins TRBV5-1 to TRBJ1-1; D call uncertain. The germline gives CDR1 SGHRS, CDR2 YFSETQ. V was cut by 2 bases and J by 3 bases, with 8 bases left in between. The CDR3 has 13 residues.

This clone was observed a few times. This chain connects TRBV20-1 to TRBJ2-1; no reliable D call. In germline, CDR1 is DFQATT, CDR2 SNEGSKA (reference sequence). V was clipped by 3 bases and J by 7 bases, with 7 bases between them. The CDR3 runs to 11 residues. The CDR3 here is CSASTPNEQFF. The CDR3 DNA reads TGCAGTGCTAGTACTCCGAATGAGCAGTTCTTC.